This T cell receptor beta chain was captured in a study of T cell clonality in common variable immunodeficiency (dated by TCRdb to 2015 to 2017). Study-level results and caveats: Despite equal DNA input, controls averaged about 79,000 unique sequences per sample versus about 31,547 in CVID samples. Correlations of repertoire features with clinical complications were constrained by heterogeneity among patients within the CVID cohort. Reportedly, TCRbeta sequences from CVID had fewer deletions and N-nucleotide insertions, and highly modified clones with 13 or more V deletions were absent from CVID. CVID subjects shared fewer TCRbeta clones with each other than healthy controls did (p < 0.0001). Increased TCRbeta clonality was found in CVID subjects compared with healthy controls (t-test p = 0.018), with the increase being most characteristic of about a third of subjects. The authors noted that sequencing repertoires of T cell subpopulations would be needed to clarify what caused the increased clonality in CVID.

Most CVID patients and most healthy controls were of Caucasian heritage. Heparinized peripheral whole blood samples of roughly 5 to 8.5 ml were obtained from each donor. Genomic DNA from adults with common variable immune deficiency (CVID) and from healthy adult controls was used for sequencing of TCRbeta CDR3 repertoires. A total of some 22 healthy adult volunteers (approximately 12 female and around ten male; age range about 20 to 66 years, mean age around 31) were included in the control group. Diluted blood was density-centrifuged over Hypaque 1077 or Ficoll-Paque to isolate peripheral blood mononuclear cells. Genomic DNA was obtained from unsorted mononuclear cells through either Qiagen column purification or a centrifugation-based method. From its cysteine to its phenylalanine, the CDR3 spans 15 amino acids. Only the CDR3 bases that were read are kept: 36 of them, in frame from base 1. According to the germline V gene (reference sequence), CDR1 reads GTSNPN and CDR2 reads SVGIG. Compared with germline, V lacks 0 bases and J lacks 7 bases; bases without a gene match: 7.

This clone has at least ten counts. What this receptor recognizes is not known. The CDR3 end lies 3 residues beyond the end of the read and is filled in from the germline J gene. For sequencing input, CVID and control samples contributed equivalent amounts of genomic DNA. For every sample, a 60 bp segment covering the rearranged TCRbeta CDR3 region was amplified and then sequenced. The immunoSEQ assay, a bias-corrected multiplex PCR with high-throughput sequencing, was employed for TCRbeta amplification. Processing in the source paper ran as follows. Each unique nucleotide sequence was treated as a clone and annotated with V, D and J genes, copy number and frequency. Sequences were labeled productive if in frame, and non-productive if out of frame or containing stop codons. As previously described, clonality was calculated on the basis of Shannon's entropy. The predicted amino acid sequences of productive clones were used to derive mean CDR3 Kyte-Doolittle hydropathy. Scaled V gene usage was hierarchically clustered using Manhattan distance and complete linkage with the R hclust function. Clone sharing by CDR3 amino acid sequence was assessed by resampling 12 repertoires per group over 100 rounds. The repertoires were searched for 70 published EBV-specific and 245 published CMV-specific TCRbeta sequences. Analysis left out a couple of CVID samples that produced under 10,000 sequences, so roughly 45 CVID repertoires remained. What TCRdb holds here is the immuneACCESS table cut down to in-frame rearrangements. Part of the clones is not present; checked against another copy, under half of the missing clones reflect an unresolved V gene, and the others are unexplained. The DNA was the basis for D and trimming; V, J and clone size are from that table. The table gives about 44,000 clones for this sample, with none occurring only once. In total, the top ten clones hold roughly a tenth of the sample.

This sequence uses TRBV30 and TRBJ1-5; a stretch of 9 junction bases matches TRBD1. The clonotype originates from a person between 18 and 69 years old in good health. The material sequenced was peripheral blood mononuclear cells. CDR3 bases read: TGTGCCTGGAGTGTAGGTACAGGGGGCCTCCAGCCC. Its translation is CAWSVGTGGLQP. In full, the CDR3 is CAWSVGTGGLQPQHF.